The 14 T cell receptor beta chains below come from one sample, sequenced in a study of tumor-infiltrating lymphocytes in localized non-small cell lung cancer. The assay was immunoSEQ multiplex PCR, and TCRdb's table has in-frame clones only and misses some. The sample lists 13,000 or so clones, around two thirds occurring once. The specimen was uninvolved lung tissue not adjacent to the tumor. The source is a human donor with non-small cell lung cancer.

CDR3 sequence (DNA): TGTGCCAGCAGTCCTTCAACGTCTTACGAGCAGTACGTC. This sequence encodes CASSPSTSYEQYV. This chain links TRBV28 with TRBJ2-7; the D is unclear. Deletions cut 5 bases from V and 4 bases from J, with 12 bases between. The germline V gene has CDR1 MDHEN and CDR2 SYDVKM. The CDR3 spans 13 residues.

This clone has a handful of counts. This chain connects TRBV28 to TRBJ1-5; D unresolved. From germline, CDR1 is MDHEN and CDR2 SYDVKM. This CDR3 is built from 15 residues. V shed 6 bases and J shed 7 bases, with 19 bases lying between them. CDR3 sequence: CASRQTHGDQQPQHF. DNA for the CDR3: TGTGCCAGCAGGCAAACACACGGGGATCAACAGCCCCAGCATTTT.

This chain links TRBV4-3 with TRBJ2-3; 9 bases are shared with TRBD2. Germline CDR1 and CDR2: LGHNA and YSLEER. This CDR3 is 17 amino acids long. J was trimmed by 2 bases and V by 0 bases; bases with no gene match: 6. In DNA form, the CDR3 reads TGCGCCAGCAGCCAAGAGGTAGCGGGGGCCCTCACAGATACGCAGTATTTT. Amino acids: CASSQEVAGALTDTQYF.

The rearrangement joins TRBV6-5 to TRBJ2-5, with D possibly being TRBD2 (6 bases). Trimming took off 1 base at V and 5 bases at J, with 8 bases between the two ends. This CDR3 contains 13 residues. Germline V gene lookup returns CDR1 MNHEY and CDR2 SVGAGI. The CDR3 is CASSYLGRETQYF. DNA of the CDR3: TGTGCCAGCAGTTACTTGGGGAGGGAGACCCAGTACTTC.

The chain joins TRBV6-1 to TRBJ2-7, with 9 bases fitting TRBD1. V lost 6 bases, J lost 5 bases, and 8 bases stayed unmatched. The length of the CDR3 is 14 residues. The germline gives CDR1 MNHNS, CDR2 SASEGT. The CDR3 here is CASRMDRGFDEQYV. In nucleotides, the CDR3 is TGTGCCAGCAGGATGGACAGGGGCTTCGACGAGCAGTACGTC.

The CDR3 spells CASSYRGRSSGNTIYF. The CDR3 DNA reads as TGTGCCAGCAGTTACAGGGGCCGCTCCTCTGGAAACACCATATATTTT. The V call is TRBV2, the J call TRBJ1-3; 7 bases align to TRBD1. In germline, CDR1 is SNHLY, CDR2 FYNNEI. Losses at the gene ends were 5 bases for V and 0 bases for J; bases not matched to a gene: 7. The CDR3 runs 16 residues.

V and J are TRBV6-4 and TRBJ2-5; 11 bases match TRBD2. From germline, CDR1 is MRHNA and CDR2 SNTAGT. With V trimmed by 2 bases and J by 1 base, 3 bases remained unmatched. The CDR3 runs 16 residues. The CDR3 region is CASSDPGTSGQETQYF. The CDR3 DNA sequence: TGTGCCAGCAGTGACCCAGGGACTAGCGGCCAAGAGACCCAGTACTTC.

The V and J genes are TRBV29-1 and TRBJ2-3; TRBD1 aligns across 7 bases. V shed 7 bases, J shed 2 bases, and the junction held 9 bases outside the gene matches. The germline V gene encodes CDR1 SQVTM and CDR2 ANQGSEA. The CDR3 is made up of 14 amino acids. The CDR3 nucleotides read TGCAGCGCGAGTAAACAGGGGATCACAGATACGCAGTATTTT. Amino acid sequence: CSASKQGITDTQYF.

Regarding this clone: A junction end diverges from the germline sequence, so it may reflect a read error. V is TRBV27 and J is TRBJ1-1; TRBD1 agrees at 7 bases. Germline CDR1 and CDR2: MNHEY and SMNVEV (reference sequence). The CDR3 extends over 14 amino acids. The CDR3 DNA follows: TGTGCCAGCAGTTTTGCCAGGGGGAACATTGAAGCTTTCTTT. Translation: CASSFARGNIEAFF.

The V and J genes are TRBV11-2 and TRBJ2-2; D gene uncertain. The germline CDR1 and CDR2 sequences are SGHAT and FQNNGV. The V end was cut by 5 bases, the J end by 0 bases, with 13 bases between. The CDR3 length is 16 residues. CDR3 loop: CASSPNVSPNTGELFF. The CDR3 DNA is TGTGCCAGCAGCCCTAATGTCTCGCCGAACACCGGGGAGCTGTTTTTT.

The chain uses TRBV7-2 and TRBJ2-1, with D maybe TRBD2 (6 bases). The CDR3 runs 15 residues. V lost 1 base and J 4 bases, leaving 11 bases between the germline ends. The V gene's germline CDR1 is SGHTA and CDR2 FQGNSA. CDR3 in amino acids: CASSLELAGYNEQFF. The CDR3 DNA reads TGTGCCAGCAGCTTAGAACTAGCCGGTTACAATGAGCAGTTCTTC.

This clone has a handful of counts. The V call is TRBV18, the J call TRBJ1-1; D is uncertain. V was trimmed by 3 bases and J by 3 bases, leaving 14 bases between them. Germline V gene data show CDR1 as KGHSH and CDR2 as LQKENI. The CDR3 consists of 15 residues. The CDR3 DNA reads as TGTGCCAGCTCACCGTACCCAAGATCCCACACTGAAGCTTTCTTT. Translating it yields CASSPYPRSHTEAFF.

This sequence joins TRBV5-1 and TRBJ2-7; D is uncertain. The ends were cut back, 0 bases at V and 9 bases at J, with 16 bases in the middle. The CDR3 is 14 amino acids. Germline loops: CDR1 SGHRS, CDR2 YFSETQ. CDR3 bases: TGCGCCAGCAGCTTGGAGGGAAGTACTACGGGGCAGTACGTC. Translation: CASSLEGSTTGQYV.

The V and J genes are TRBV5-4 and TRBJ2-1, with D possibly being TRBD2 (5 bases). This CDR3 spans 14 amino acids. CDR1 and CDR2 from the germline V gene are SGHNT and YYREEE (reference sequence). V shed 2 bases and J shed 9 bases, with 15 bases lying between them. CDR3 in DNA: TGTGCCAGCAGCTTAGCCGGGCAGGCGGGTGAGCAGTTCTTC. Amino acids: CASSLAGQAGEQFF.